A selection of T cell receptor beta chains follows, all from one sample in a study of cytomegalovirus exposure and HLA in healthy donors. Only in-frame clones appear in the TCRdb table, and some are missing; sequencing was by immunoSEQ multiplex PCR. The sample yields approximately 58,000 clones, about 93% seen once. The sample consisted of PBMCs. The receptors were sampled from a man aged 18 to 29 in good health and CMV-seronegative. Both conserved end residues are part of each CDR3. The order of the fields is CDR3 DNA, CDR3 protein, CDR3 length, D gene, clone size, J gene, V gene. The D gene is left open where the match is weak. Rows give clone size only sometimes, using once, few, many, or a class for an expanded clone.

CDR3 DNA: TGTGCCAGCAGTTTAGCAGGGTTCCCTCAGCCCCAGCATTTT
CDR3 protein: CASSLAGFPQPQHF
CDR3 length: 14
D gene: NA
clone size: NA
J gene: TRBJ1-5
V gene: TRBV28

CDR3 DNA: TGTGCCAGCAGACAGGGTTGGCGCACTGAAGCTTTCTTT
CDR3 protein: CASRQGWRTEAFF
CDR3 length: 13
D gene: NA
clone size: NA
J gene: TRBJ1-1
V gene: TRBV2

CDR3 DNA: TGCGCCAGCAGCTTCCGGGAGGAAAGGTACAATGAGCAGTTCTTC
CDR3 protein: CASSFREERYNEQFF
CDR3 length: 15
D gene: TRBD2
clone size: NA
J gene: TRBJ2-1
V gene: TRBV5-1

CDR3 DNA: TGTGCCAGCAGCTCGTCGGAGGTCGACAATGAGCAGTTCTTC
CDR3 protein: CASSSSEVDNEQFF
CDR3 length: 14
D gene: NA
clone size: NA
J gene: TRBJ2-1
V gene: TRBV7-8

CDR3 DNA: TGTGCCAGCTCACCAGGGACTAGCGGGAGGGCCTCCTACGAGCAGTACTTC
CDR3 protein: CASSPGTSGRASYEQYF
CDR3 length: 17
D gene: TRBD2
clone size: NA
J gene: TRBJ2-7
V gene: TRBV18

CDR3 DNA: TGCAGCGCCCGGACTAGCGAGGGTCCAGAGACCCAGTACTTC
CDR3 protein: CSARTSEGPETQYF
CDR3 length: 14
D gene: TRBD2
clone size: NA
J gene: TRBJ2-5
V gene: TRBV29-1

CDR3 DNA: TGCGCCAGCGCGGGCTGGGGACTAGCTTCCAATGAGCAGTTCTTC
CDR3 protein: CASAGWGLASNEQFF
CDR3 length: 15
D gene: TRBD2
clone size: NA
J gene: TRBJ2-1
V gene: TRBV5-1

CDR3 DNA: TGTGCCAGCAGCGGGGGGAGTGGGGACTATGGCTACACCTTC
CDR3 protein: CASSGGSGDYGYTF
CDR3 length: 14
D gene: NA
clone size: NA
J gene: TRBJ1-2
V gene: TRBV13

CDR3 DNA: TGCGCCAGCAGCTTGGAGAGAAACACCGGGGAGCTGTTTTTT
CDR3 protein: CASSLERNTGELFF
CDR3 length: 14
D gene: NA
clone size: NA
J gene: TRBJ2-2
V gene: TRBV5-1

CDR3 DNA: TGTGCCAGCAGCTTAAGCGGAAGCTCCTACGAGCAGTATTTC
CDR3 protein: CASSLSGSSYEQYF
CDR3 length: 14
D gene: NA
clone size: NA
J gene: TRBJ2-7
V gene: TRBV7-2

CDR3 DNA: TGTGCCAGCTCACCATCATCGCAGGGGCCCTATGGCTACACCTTC
CDR3 protein: CASSPSSQGPYGYTF
CDR3 length: 15
D gene: NA
clone size: once
J gene: TRBJ1-2
V gene: TRBV18

CDR3 DNA: TGTGCCAGCAGCTTAGGGGAGATCGAGCCCCAGCATTTT
CDR3 protein: CASSLGEIEPQHF
CDR3 length: 13
D gene: NA
clone size: NA
J gene: TRBJ1-5
V gene: TRBV7-2

CDR3 DNA: TGTGCCAGCAGTTACTCGGGACAGGGGGGTAGCGAAAAACTGTTTTTT
CDR3 protein: CASSYSGQGGSEKLFF
CDR3 length: 16
D gene: TRBD1
clone size: NA
J gene: TRBJ1-4
V gene: TRBV6-6

CDR3 DNA: TGTGCCAGCAGCCGTGGGCTCTCTGGGGCCAACGTCCTGACTTTC
CDR3 protein: CASSRGLSGANVLTF
CDR3 length: 15
D gene: NA
clone size: NA
J gene: TRBJ2-6
V gene: TRBV11-2

CDR3 DNA: TGTGCCAGCAGTGCCGACAACAATCAGCCCCAGCATTTT
CDR3 protein: CASSADNNQPQHF
CDR3 length: 13
D gene: NA
clone size: NA
J gene: TRBJ1-5
V gene: TRBV6-4

CDR3 DNA: TGTGCCAGCTGTCCAGGGTATGAAAAACTGTTTTTT
CDR3 protein: CASCPGYEKLFF
CDR3 length: 12
D gene: NA
clone size: NA
J gene: TRBJ1-4
V gene: TRBV28

CDR3 DNA: TGCGCCGGCAGTGTGGACAGGGGGAGGGAGCAGTACTTC
CDR3 protein: CAGSVDRGREQYF
CDR3 length: 13
D gene: TRBD1
clone size: NA
J gene: TRBJ2-7
V gene: TRBV5-1

CDR3 DNA: TGTGCCAGCAGCTTAGGGGGAATTGTGGCCAAAAACATTCAGTACTTC
CDR3 protein: CASSLGGIVAKNIQYF
CDR3 length: 16
D gene: NA
clone size: NA
J gene: TRBJ2-4
V gene: TRBV5-4

CDR3 DNA: TGTGCCAGCAGCCCGACAGGGGTCCCTACTCTTTATGGCTACACCTTC
CDR3 protein: CASSPTGVPTLYGYTF
CDR3 length: 16
D gene: TRBD1
clone size: NA
J gene: TRBJ1-2
V gene: TRBV5-6

CDR3 DNA: TGCGCCAGCAGCTTGGGAGGCGTCTTCTCTGGAAACACCATATATTTT
CDR3 protein: CASSLGGVFSGNTIYF
CDR3 length: 16
D gene: NA
clone size: few
J gene: TRBJ1-3
V gene: TRBV5-1

CDR3 DNA: TGTGCCAGCAGTTACGCCGGGACAGGGGTTTACAATGAGCAGTTCTTC
CDR3 protein: CASSYAGTGVYNEQFF
CDR3 length: 16
D gene: TRBD1
clone size: NA
J gene: TRBJ2-1
V gene: TRBV27

CDR3 DNA: TGTGCCAGCAGGTTTAAACAGGTCCTGACGGCTGAAGCTTTCTTT
CDR3 protein: CASRFKQVLTAEAFF
CDR3 length: 15
D gene: NA
clone size: NA
J gene: TRBJ1-1
V gene: TRBV27

CDR3 DNA: TGTGCCAGCAGTTTGGGGGCCACAGGGATCTATGGCTACACCTTC
CDR3 protein: CASSLGATGIYGYTF
CDR3 length: 15
D gene: NA
clone size: NA
J gene: TRBJ1-2
V gene: TRBV6-5

CDR3 DNA: TGTGCCAGCAGTTTCCTAGTGAGAGGCTCCTACGAGCAGTACTTC
CDR3 protein: CASSFLVRGSYEQYF
CDR3 length: 15
D gene: NA
clone size: NA
J gene: TRBJ2-7
V gene: TRBV28

CDR3 DNA: TGTGCCAGTAGCCCGCGCAGGGGTGAAGCTTTCTTT
CDR3 protein: CASSPRRGEAFF
CDR3 length: 12
D gene: NA
clone size: NA
J gene: TRBJ1-1
V gene: TRBV19

CDR3 DNA: TGTGCCAGCAGCCCCGACAGGAACTATGGCTACACCTTC
CDR3 protein: CASSPDRNYGYTF
CDR3 length: 13
D gene: NA
clone size: NA
J gene: TRBJ1-2
V gene: TRBV6-6

CDR3 DNA: TGTGCCAGCAACCCTGGGGGGGGCAATCAGCCCCAGCATTTT
CDR3 protein: CASNPGGGNQPQHF
CDR3 length: 14
D gene: NA
clone size: NA
J gene: TRBJ1-5
V gene: TRBV2

CDR3 DNA: TGTGCCAGCACCCCAGGTGGGACAGGGGGCGCCCGGTCCTACGAGCAGTACTTC
CDR3 protein: CASTPGGTGGARSYEQYF
CDR3 length: 18
D gene: TRBD1
clone size: NA
J gene: TRBJ2-7
V gene: TRBV7-2

CDR3 DNA: TGTGCCAGCAGTTTGAGCAGGGGGAAGGCCGGGGAGCTGTTTTTT
CDR3 protein: CASSLSRGKAGELFF
CDR3 length: 15
D gene: TRBD1
clone size: NA
J gene: TRBJ2-2
V gene: TRBV27

CDR3 DNA: TGTGCCACAACCGGGACAGGGTACCGAGGCCAGCCCCAGCATTTT
CDR3 protein: CATTGTGYRGQPQHF
CDR3 length: 15
D gene: TRBD1
clone size: NA
J gene: TRBJ1-5
V gene: TRBV6-1

CDR3 DNA: TGTGCCAGTAGTGGACGGGGCAGGGGCCTACGGGCCAAAAACATTCAGTACTTC
CDR3 protein: CASSGRGRGLRAKNIQYF
CDR3 length: 18
D gene: NA
clone size: NA
J gene: TRBJ2-4
V gene: TRBV19

CDR3 DNA: TGTGCCAGCAGCTTACGACTAGCGAACACCGGGGAGCTGTTTTTT
CDR3 protein: CASSLRLANTGELFF
CDR3 length: 15
D gene: NA
clone size: once
J gene: TRBJ2-2
V gene: TRBV5-8

CDR3 DNA: TGTGCCAGCAGCTTAAGACAGGGCTTTGGTGAGCAGTTCTTC
CDR3 protein: CASSLRQGFGEQFF
CDR3 length: 14
D gene: TRBD1
clone size: NA
J gene: TRBJ2-1
V gene: TRBV5-6

CDR3 DNA: TGTGCCAGTAGTATGGACGGGAGGGAGCAGTTCTTC
CDR3 protein: CASSMDGREQFF
CDR3 length: 12
D gene: TRBD2
clone size: few
J gene: TRBJ2-1
V gene: TRBV19

CDR3 DNA: TGTGCCAGCAGTCTACTAGCGGGATCTTCCTACGAGCAGTACTTC
CDR3 protein: CASSLLAGSSYEQYF
CDR3 length: 15
D gene: TRBD2
clone size: NA
J gene: TRBJ2-7
V gene: TRBV7-2